The 4 T cell receptor beta chains below were found in one sample sequenced in a study of shared clonotypes between healthy human individuals. This table comes from immunoSEQ multiplex PCR, and its TCRdb copy is limited to in-frame clones, with some not included. Of 550,000 to 700,000 clones in the sample, roughly 72% were seen once. Sequences were obtained from memory CD4+ T cells sorted from blood. This sample's subset: CD45RA-negative fraction. Receptors originate from a woman in her thirties in good health.

The genes are TRBV5-4 and TRBJ1-2, with D perhaps TRBD1 (5 bases). Germline assignment: CDR1 SGHNT and CDR2 YYREEE (reference sequence). The CDR3 totals 14 residues. V shed 4 bases and J shed 4 bases, with 14 bases lying between them. The CDR3 nucleotides are TGTGCCAGCAGCCCAGGAGGGCAGGGCTATGGCTACACCTTC. Amino acids: CASSPGGQGYGYTF.

V and J are TRBV4-2 and TRBJ2-3; 8 bases match TRBD2. Per the germline V gene, CDR1 is LGHNA and CDR2 is YNFKEQ. The V segment lost 2 bases and the J segment 2 bases; nucleotides outside the gene matches: 9. CDR3 length: 17 amino acids. DNA for the CDR3: TGTGCCAGCAGCCAATTGAGGAGCGGGGGCCCCACAGATACGCAGTATTTT. The encoded protein is CASSQLRSGGPTDTQYF.

The V and J genes are TRBV7-2 and TRBJ2-2, with D possibly TRBD2 on 6 matching bases. CDR3 size: 15 residues. V gave up 6 bases and J gave up 0 bases, with 11 bases separating them. Germline V CDR1 and CDR2: SGHTA, FQGNSA. This chain's CDR3 is CASRIAAPNTGELFF. The CDR3 nucleotides are TGTGCCAGCAGGATAGCGGCACCGAACACCGGGGAGCTGTTTTTT.

For this clone: With only one base between it and a far larger clone, this is likely a read error. The same CDR3 also results from other DNA sequences found in this sample. The V gene is TRBV15, the J gene TRBJ1-1; no reliable D call. CDR3 size: 15 residues. The V gene's germline CDR1 is LNHNV and CDR2 YYDKDF (reference sequence). V dropped 0 bases and J dropped 3 bases, with 11 bases sitting between them. The CDR3 DNA sequence: TGTGCCACCAGCAGAGATAGGGCAGGAGACACTGAAGCTTTCTTT. The encoded protein is CATSRDRAGDTEAFF.